The clone carrying this T cell receptor beta chain was picked up many times. Its target is not known. The data are from a study of early T cells in non-severe SARS-CoV-2 infection. Overall study context: Unsorted whole blood bulk RNA was sequenced, with unpaired chains. Study-wide results and caveats: CD4 and private specificities were missed by VDJdb matching, which favored anti-spike CD8 responses.

Trimming left V 3 bases short and J 4 bases short, with 9 bases between. The CDR3 is made up of 13 amino acids. CDR1 DFQATT and CDR2 SNEGSKA come from the germline V gene (reference sequence). TCRdb ran MiXCR on the 5' RACE reads and lists one entry per CDR3 protein. The table includes some 40,000 distinct CDR3 sequences, roughly 3.9% detected once. Sequencing was done on a sample of whole blood. The chain recombines TRBV20-1 with TRBJ2-2; no reliable D call. This sequence originates from an adult who was a healthcare worker with PCR-confirmed SARS-CoV-2 infection or an uninfected control (not recorded which). The DNA of the CDR3 is TGCAGTGCTAGTTTCGTGACCACCGGGGAGCTGTTTTTT. Protein: CSASFVTTGELFF.